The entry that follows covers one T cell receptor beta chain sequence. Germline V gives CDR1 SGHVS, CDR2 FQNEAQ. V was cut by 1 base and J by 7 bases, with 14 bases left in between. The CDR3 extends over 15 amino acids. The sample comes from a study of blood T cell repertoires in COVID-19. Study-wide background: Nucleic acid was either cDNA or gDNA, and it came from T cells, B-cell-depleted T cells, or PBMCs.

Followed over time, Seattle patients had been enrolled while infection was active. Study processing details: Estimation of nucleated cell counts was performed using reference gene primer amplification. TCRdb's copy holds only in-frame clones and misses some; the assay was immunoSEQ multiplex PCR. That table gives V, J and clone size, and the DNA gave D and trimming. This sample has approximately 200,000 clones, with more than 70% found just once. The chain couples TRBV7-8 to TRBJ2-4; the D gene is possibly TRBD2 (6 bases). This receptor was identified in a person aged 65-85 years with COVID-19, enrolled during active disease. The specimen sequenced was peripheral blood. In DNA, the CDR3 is TGTGCCAGCAGCTTAGGGCAGAGCGGGTACAACATTCAGTACTTC. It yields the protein CASSLGQSGYNIQYF.